These T cell receptor beta chains were read from a single sample in a study of cytomegalovirus exposure and HLA in healthy donors. This table comes from immunoSEQ multiplex PCR, and its TCRdb copy is limited to in-frame clones, with some not included. The sample contains about 110,000 clones, approximately 79% of which appear only once. Sequencing was done on a sample of PBMCs. The source is a man between 60 and 70 years old in good health and CMV-seronegative. The CDR3 runs from the conserved cysteine through the conserved F or W. The D gene is left open where the match is weak. Clone size is given for some rows only: seen once, a few or many times, or a class if the clone is expanded.

few	TRBV5-4	TRBJ2-5	NA	TGTGCCAGCAGCTCACAGGGAAAGCCGGGGGAGACCCAGTACTTC	CASSSQGKPGETQYF
NA	TRBV10-3	TRBJ1-2	TRBD1	TGTGCCATCCTACAGGGGGCGGAGTATGGCTACACCTTC	CAILQGAEYGYTF
NA	TRBV11-3	TRBJ2-3	NA	TGTGCCAGCAGCCCACTAGCATCAGATACGCAGTATTTT	CASSPLASDTQYF
NA	TRBV27	TRBJ2-4	TRBD1	TGTGCCAGCAGTTTACGGACAGGGAAAAACATTCAGTACTTC	CASSLRTGKNIQYF
NA	TRBV15	TRBJ1-5	NA	TGTGCCACCAGCAAATTACGGGGGGATCAGCCCCAGCATTTT	CATSKLRGDQPQHF
NA	TRBV9	TRBJ2-6	NA	TGTGCCAGCAGCGCTCGGGGGGCGGGGGCCAACGTCCTGACTTTC	CASSARGAGANVLTF
NA	TRBV4-1	TRBJ1-1	TRBD1	TGCGCCAGCAGCCCGGCCCCAGACAGGGTGGGCACTGAAGCTTTCTTT	CASSPAPDRVGTEAFF
NA	TRBV6-1	TRBJ2-1	TRBD2	TGTGCCAGCAGTGAAACTAGCGGATACTACAATGAGCAGTTCTTC	CASSETSGYYNEQFF
NA	TRBV7-2	TRBJ1-5	NA	TGTGCCAGCAGCTTCGCCGCGACACGGAATAATCAGCCCCAGCATTTT	CASSFAATRNNQPQHF
NA	TRBV19	TRBJ2-4	NA	TGTGCCAGTAGTATACAGGGTCGTCAAAACATTCAGTACTTC	CASSIQGRQNIQYF
NA	TRBV7-2	TRBJ2-7	TRBD1	TGTGCCAGCAGCCCGGGGACAGGGCTGTCCTACGAGCAGTACTTC	CASSPGTGLSYEQYF
NA	TRBV18	TRBJ1-1	NA	TGTGCCAGCTCACCACCGGGACTTCAAGACACTGAAGCTTTCTTT	CASSPPGLQDTEAFF
NA	TRBV6-6	TRBJ2-1	NA	TGTGCCAGCTCTTCGGGTCTTCACTACAATGAGCAGTTCTTC	CASSSGLHYNEQFF
NA	TRBV12-2	TRBJ1-6	NA	TGTGCAAGTCGCCCTGGGACAGGGGAGGATTCACCCCTCCACTTT	CASRPGTGEDSPLHF
NA	TRBV7-2	TRBJ2-2	NA	TGTGCCAGCAGCTTCTTAACCGGGGAGCTGTTTTTT	CASSFLTGELFF
NA	TRBV9	TRBJ2-6	NA	TGTGCCAGCAGCTCCCTCCCGGGGGCTGGGGCCAACGTCCTGACTTTC	CASSSLPGAGANVLTF
once	TRBV10-3	TRBJ2-1	NA	TGTGCCATCAGTGAGGGTAGGACAAGCTCCTACAATGAGCAGTTCTTC	CAISEGRTSSYNEQFF
NA	TRBV28	TRBJ1-5	TRBD1	TGTGCCAGCAGTGGCCGGGACAGGGGTGGGCAGCCCCAGCATTTT	CASSGRDRGGQPQHF
few	TRBV7-2	TRBJ1-3	TRBD1	TGTGCCAGCAGCCCATATCGTTTGGGACAGGGTGCTGGAAACACCATATATTTT	CASSPYRLGQGAGNTIYF
NA	TRBV30	TRBJ1-5	TRBD1	TGTGCCTGGAGTGTCCAGGGGGCCCAGCCCCAGCATTTT	CAWSVQGAQPQHF
NA	TRBV19	TRBJ2-1	TRBD1	TGTGCCAGTATAGGACCCGGGACAGGGGATCACCATGAGCAGTTCTTC	CASIGPGTGDHHEQFF